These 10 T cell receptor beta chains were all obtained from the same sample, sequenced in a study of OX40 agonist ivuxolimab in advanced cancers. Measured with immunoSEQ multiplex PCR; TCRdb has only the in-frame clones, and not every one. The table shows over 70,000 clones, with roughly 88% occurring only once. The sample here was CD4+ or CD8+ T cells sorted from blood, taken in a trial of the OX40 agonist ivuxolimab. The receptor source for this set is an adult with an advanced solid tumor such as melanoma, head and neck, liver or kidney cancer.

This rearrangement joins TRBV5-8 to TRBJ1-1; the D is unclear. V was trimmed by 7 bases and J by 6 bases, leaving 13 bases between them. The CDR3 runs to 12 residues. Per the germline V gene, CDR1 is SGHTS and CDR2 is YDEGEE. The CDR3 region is CASPGGGPEAFF. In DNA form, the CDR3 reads TGTGCCAGCCCCGGTGGAGGGCCTGAAGCTTTCTTT. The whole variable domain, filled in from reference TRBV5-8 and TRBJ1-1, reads EAGVTQSPTHLIKTRGQQATLRCSPISGHTSVYWYQQALGLGLQFLLWYDEGEERNRGNFPPRFSGRQFPNYSSELNVNALELEDSALYLCASPGGGPEAFFGQGTRLTVV.

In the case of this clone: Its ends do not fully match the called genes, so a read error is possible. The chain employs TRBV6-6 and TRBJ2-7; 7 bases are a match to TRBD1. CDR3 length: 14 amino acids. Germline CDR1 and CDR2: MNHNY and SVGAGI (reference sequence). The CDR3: CASSKRDRSSEQYF. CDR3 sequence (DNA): TGTGCCAGCAGTAAAAGGGACAGATCCTCCGAGCAGTACTTC.

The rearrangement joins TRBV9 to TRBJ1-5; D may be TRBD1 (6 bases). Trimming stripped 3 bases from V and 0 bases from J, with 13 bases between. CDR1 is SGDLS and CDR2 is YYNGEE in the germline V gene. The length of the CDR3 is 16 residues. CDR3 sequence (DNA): TGTGCCAGCAGCGCGACACCAGGGGATAGCAATCAGCCCCAGCATTTT. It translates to CASSATPGDSNQPQHF.

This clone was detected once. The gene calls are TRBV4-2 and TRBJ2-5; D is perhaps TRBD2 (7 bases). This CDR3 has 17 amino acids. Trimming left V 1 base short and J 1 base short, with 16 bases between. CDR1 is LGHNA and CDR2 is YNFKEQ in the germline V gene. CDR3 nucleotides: TGTGCCAGCAGCCAAGCCGGGAAAGGGGGGGGCCAAGAGACCCAGTACTTC. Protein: CASSQAGKGGGQETQYF.

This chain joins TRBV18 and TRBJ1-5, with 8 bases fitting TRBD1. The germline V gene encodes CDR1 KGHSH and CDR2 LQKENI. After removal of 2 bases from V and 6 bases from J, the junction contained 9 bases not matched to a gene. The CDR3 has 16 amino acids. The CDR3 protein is CASSPSQGAEGQPQHF. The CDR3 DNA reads TGTGCCAGCTCACCAAGTCAGGGGGCAGAAGGTCAGCCCCAGCATTTT.

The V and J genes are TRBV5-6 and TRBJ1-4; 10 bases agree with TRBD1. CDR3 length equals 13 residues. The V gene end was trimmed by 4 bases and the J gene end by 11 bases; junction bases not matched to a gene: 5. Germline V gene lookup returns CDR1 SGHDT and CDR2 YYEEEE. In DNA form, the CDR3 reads TGTGCCAGCAGCGGGGACAGGGGTGCGAAACTGTTTTTT. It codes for CASSGDRGAKLFF.

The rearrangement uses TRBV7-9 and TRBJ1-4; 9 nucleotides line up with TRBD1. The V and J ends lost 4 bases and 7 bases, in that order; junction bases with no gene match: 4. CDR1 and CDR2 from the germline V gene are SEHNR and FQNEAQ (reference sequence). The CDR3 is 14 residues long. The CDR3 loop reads CASSSDRGGEKLFF. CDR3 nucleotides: TGTGCCAGCAGCTCAGACAGGGGGGGTGAAAAACTGTTTTTT.

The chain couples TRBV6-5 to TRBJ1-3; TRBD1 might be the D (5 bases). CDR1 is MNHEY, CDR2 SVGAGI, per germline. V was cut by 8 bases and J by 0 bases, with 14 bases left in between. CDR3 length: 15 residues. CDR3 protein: CASHRSGISGNTIYF. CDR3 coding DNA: TGTGCCAGCCACAGGAGCGGGATCTCTGGAAACACCATATATTTT.

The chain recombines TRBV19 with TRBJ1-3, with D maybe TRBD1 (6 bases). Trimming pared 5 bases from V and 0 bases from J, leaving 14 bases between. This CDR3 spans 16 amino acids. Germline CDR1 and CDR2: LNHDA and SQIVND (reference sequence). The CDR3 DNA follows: TGTGCCAGTAGTCCTCGGGGGGCCCGCTCTGGAAACACCATATATTTT. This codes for CASSPRGARSGNTIYF.

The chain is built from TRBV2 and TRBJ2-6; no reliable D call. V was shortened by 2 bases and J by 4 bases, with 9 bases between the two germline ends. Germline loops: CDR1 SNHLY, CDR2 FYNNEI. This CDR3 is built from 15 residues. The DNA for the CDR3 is TGTGCCAGCAGTGAAACGGCTTTCGGGGCCAACGTCCTGACTTTC. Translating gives CASSETAFGANVLTF. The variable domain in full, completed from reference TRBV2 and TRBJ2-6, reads EPEVTQTPSHQVTQMGQEVILRCVPISNHLYFYWYRQILGQKVEFLVSFYNNEISEKSEIFDDQFSVERPDGSNFTLKIRSTKLEDSAMYFCASSETAFGANVLTFGAGSRLTVL.